This T cell receptor beta chain was found in a study of cytomegalovirus exposure and HLA in healthy donors. General observations from the study: Researchers reportedly found TCR beta sequences accurately predicted most subjects' HLA-A and HLA-B alleles. An assumption of roughly uniform sequencing depth across donors underlay the presence/absence analyses. Rarity characterized most TCR sequences, yet some public TCRs appeared in many donors.

PCR primers comprised 60 Vbeta and 13 Jbeta primers. In the original processing: In a later analysis, some 80 million unique TCR beta chains included roughly 11 million shared by two or more donors. The table came from immunoSEQ multiplex PCR; TCRdb's copy has only in-frame clones and leaves some out. V, J and clone size are those of that table, while D and trimming were read from the DNA. In the table there are about 110,000 clones, almost 70% of which are singletons. Comment on this clone: Antigen: not known.

The CDR3 consists of 15 residues. With 5 bases removed from V and 2 bases from J, the gap between germline ends came to 13 bases. Germline CDR1 SGHAT, CDR2 FQNNGV. The gene calls are TRBV11-2 and TRBJ2-1; TRBD2 might be the D (6 bases). This receptor was identified in a man aged 30 to 39 in good health and CMV-seropositive. Specimen: PBMCs. The CDR3 nucleotides are TGTGCCAGCAGCCCGGGGGTGAACCCCTACAATGAGCAGTTCTTC. Translation: CASSPGVNPYNEQFF.